This T cell receptor (beta chain) was retrieved from a study of blood T cell repertoires in COVID-19. About the research overall: PBMCs, B-cell-depleted T cells, or T cells were the source of the cDNA or gDNA that made up the material.

This CDR3 region has 15 residues. With 3 bases clipped from V and 6 bases from J, the junction kept 7 bases outside the gene matches. The germline V gene encodes CDR1 LGHNA and CDR2 YSLEER. TCRdb's table, derived via immunoSEQ multiplex PCR, lists solely in-frame clones and lacks some. This table holds 200,000 to 250,000 clones, roughly 88% found once. V usage is TRBV4-3 and J usage is TRBJ1-1; TRBD1 matches at 10 bases. This receptor was obtained from a man over 45 with active or convalescent COVID-19. Material: peripheral blood. This chain's CDR3 is CASSQIGQGDAEAFF. CDR3 coding DNA: TGCGCCAGCAGCCAGATAGGACAGGGGGACGCTGAAGCTTTCTTT.